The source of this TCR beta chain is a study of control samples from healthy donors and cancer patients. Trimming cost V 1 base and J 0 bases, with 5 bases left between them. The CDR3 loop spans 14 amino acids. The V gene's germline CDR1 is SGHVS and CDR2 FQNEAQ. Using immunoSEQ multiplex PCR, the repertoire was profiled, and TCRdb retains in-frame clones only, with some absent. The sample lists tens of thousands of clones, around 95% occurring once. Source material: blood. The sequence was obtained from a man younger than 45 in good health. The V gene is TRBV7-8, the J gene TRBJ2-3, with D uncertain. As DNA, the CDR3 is TGTGCCAGCAGCTTAGTGCCAAGCACAGATACGCAGTATTTT. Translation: CASSLVPSTDTQYF.